This TCR beta chain was sequenced for a study of cytomegalovirus exposure and HLA in healthy donors. TCRdb's table, derived via immunoSEQ multiplex PCR, lists solely in-frame clones and lacks some. The sample contains approximately 270,000 clones, roughly 90% of which appear only once. The sequence was obtained from a young man in good health and CMV-seropositive. The sample comprised PBMCs.

The chain's CDR3 is CASSRLAGGLSSYNEQFF. The CDR3 bases are TGTGCCAGCAGCCGACTAGCGGGAGGTTTAAGCTCCTACAATGAGCAGTTCTTC. The chain couples TRBV7-8 to TRBJ2-1, with TRBD2 identical over 13 bases. Per germline, CDR1 SGHVS and CDR2 FQNEAQ. V shed 5 bases, J shed 0 bases, and the junction held 7 bases outside the gene matches. The CDR3 totals 18 residues.